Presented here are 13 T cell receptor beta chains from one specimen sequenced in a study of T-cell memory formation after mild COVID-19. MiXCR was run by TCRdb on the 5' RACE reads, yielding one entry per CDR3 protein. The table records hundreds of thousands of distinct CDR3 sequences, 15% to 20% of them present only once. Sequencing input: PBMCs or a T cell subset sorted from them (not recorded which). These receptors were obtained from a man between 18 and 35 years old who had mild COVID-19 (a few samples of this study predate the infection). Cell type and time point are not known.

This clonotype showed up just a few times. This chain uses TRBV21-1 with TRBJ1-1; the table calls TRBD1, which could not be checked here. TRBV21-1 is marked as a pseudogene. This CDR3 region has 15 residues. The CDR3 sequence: CASSKPAGGNTEAFF. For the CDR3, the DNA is TGTGCCAGCAGCAAACCGGCAGGGGGGAACACTGAAGCTTTCTTT.

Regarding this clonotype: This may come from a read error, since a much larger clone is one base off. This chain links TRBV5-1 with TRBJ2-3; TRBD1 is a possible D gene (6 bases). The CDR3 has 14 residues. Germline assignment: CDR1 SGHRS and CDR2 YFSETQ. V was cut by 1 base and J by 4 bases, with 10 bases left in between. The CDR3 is CASSLTGNADTQYF. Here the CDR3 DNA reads TGCGCCAGCAGCTTGACAGGGAACGCAGATACGCAGTATTTT.

The CDR3: CASSLLIDGISSGANVLTF. CDR3 bases: TGTGCCAGCAGTTTACTAATAGATGGAATTTCCTCTGGGGCCAACGTCCTGACTTTC. This chain uses TRBV27 with TRBJ2-6; D unclear. The V end was cut by 2 bases, the J end by 0 bases, with 17 bases between. Germline V lookup: CDR1 MNHEY, CDR2 SMNVEV (reference sequence). The CDR3 contains 19 residues.

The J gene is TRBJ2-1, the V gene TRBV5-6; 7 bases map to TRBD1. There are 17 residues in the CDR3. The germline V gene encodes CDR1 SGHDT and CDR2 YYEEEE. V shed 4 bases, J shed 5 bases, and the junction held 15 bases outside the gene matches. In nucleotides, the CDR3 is TGTGCCAGCAGCACCCCGACAGGGTCGGAGGCAGACAATGAGCAGTTCTTC. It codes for CASSTPTGSEADNEQFF.

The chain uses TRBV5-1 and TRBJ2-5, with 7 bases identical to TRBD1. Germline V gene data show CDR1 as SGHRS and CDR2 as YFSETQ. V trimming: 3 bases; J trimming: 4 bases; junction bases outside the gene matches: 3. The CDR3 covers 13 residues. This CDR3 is CASSSTGVETQYF. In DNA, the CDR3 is TGCGCCAGCAGCTCAACAGGGGTAGAGACCCAGTACTTC.

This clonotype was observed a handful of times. In nucleotides, the CDR3 is TGTGCCAGCAGCTTGACAGGGGAATACACAGATACGCAGTATTTT. Its translation: CASSLTGEYTDTQYF. The J gene is TRBJ2-3, the V gene TRBV11-3; 8 bases align to TRBD1. Looked up from germline, CDR1 is SGHNT and CDR2 is YENEEA. Unmatched junction bases numbered 4, after V lost 3 bases and J lost 2 bases. CDR3 length equals 15 residues.

The CDR3 bases are TGCAGTGCTCCTAGCGCGGACAGGGTGGCCTATGGCTACACCTTC. It specifies CSAPSADRVAYGYTF. V and J are TRBV20-1 and TRBJ1-2, with 8 bases identical to TRBD1. Germline trimming cut 5 bases from V and 4 bases from J; bases unmatched to any gene: 12. This CDR3 spans 15 amino acids. Germline V CDR1 and CDR2: DFQATT, SNEGSKA (reference sequence).

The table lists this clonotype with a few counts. CDR3 residues: CAITEGQEAFF. CDR3 sequence (DNA): TGTGCCATCACTGAAGGGCAGGAAGCTTTCTTT. V usage is TRBV10-3 and J usage is TRBJ1-1; no definite D call. The CDR3 loop spans 11 amino acids. CDR1 ENHRY and CDR2 SYGVKD come from the germline V gene. The V gene lost 7 bases and the J gene lost 8 bases, with 11 bases spanning the gap.

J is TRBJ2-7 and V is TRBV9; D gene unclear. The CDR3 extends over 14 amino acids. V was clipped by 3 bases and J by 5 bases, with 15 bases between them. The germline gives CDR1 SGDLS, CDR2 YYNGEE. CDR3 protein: CASSAAGQWNEQYF. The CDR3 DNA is TGTGCCAGCAGCGCCGCCGGCCAGTGGAACGAGCAGTACTTC. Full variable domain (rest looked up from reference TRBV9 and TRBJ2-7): DSGVTQTPKHLITATGQRVTLRCSPRSGDLSVYWYQQSLDQGLQFLIQYYNGEERAKGNILERFSAQQFPDLHSELNLSSLELGDSALYFCASSAAGQWNEQYFGPGTRLTVT.

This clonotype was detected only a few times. The CDR3 DNA reads as TGTGCCAGCAAGTCCCTCCAGGGGAGCAATCAGCCCCAGCATTTT. Translation: CASKSLQGSNQPQHF. J is TRBJ1-5 and V is TRBV6-5; D possibly corresponds to TRBD1 (6 bases). The CDR3 extends over 15 amino acids. Trimming stripped 7 bases from V and 1 base from J, with 14 bases between. CDR1 and CDR2 (germline): MNHEY, SVGAGI.

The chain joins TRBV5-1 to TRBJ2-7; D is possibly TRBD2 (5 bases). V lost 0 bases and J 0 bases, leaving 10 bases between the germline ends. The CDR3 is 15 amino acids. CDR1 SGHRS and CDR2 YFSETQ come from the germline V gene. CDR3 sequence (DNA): TGCGCCAGCAGCTTGGCGCTAACTAGCTCCTACGAGCAGTACTTC. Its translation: CASSLALTSSYEQYF.

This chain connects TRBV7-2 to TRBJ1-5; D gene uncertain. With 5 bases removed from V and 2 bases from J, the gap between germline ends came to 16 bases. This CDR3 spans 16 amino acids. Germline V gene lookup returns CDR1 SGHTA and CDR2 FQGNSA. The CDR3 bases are TGTGCCAGCAGCCCGTTTGGTAGGGAACGCAATCAGCCCCAGCATTTT. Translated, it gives CASSPFGRERNQPQHF.

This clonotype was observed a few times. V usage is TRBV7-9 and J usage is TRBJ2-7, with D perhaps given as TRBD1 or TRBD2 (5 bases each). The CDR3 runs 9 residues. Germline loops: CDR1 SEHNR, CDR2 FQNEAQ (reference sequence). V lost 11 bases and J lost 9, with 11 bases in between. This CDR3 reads CAGGLGQYF. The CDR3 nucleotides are TGTGCCGGGGGATTGGGGCAGTACTTC.